This TCR beta chain appears in the sequencing data of a study of blood T cell repertoires in COVID-19. Method: immunoSEQ multiplex PCR; TCRdb's copy keeps in-frame clones and lacks some. The table includes 100,000 or so clones, about four fifths detected once. Deletions cut 3 bases from V and 0 bases from J, with 6 bases between. CDR3 size: 14 residues. Germline lookup yields CDR1 MNHNS and CDR2 SASEGT. This clonotype originated in a man older than 75 with acute or convalescent COVID-19. This chain connects TRBV6-1 to TRBJ1-5; D remains unclear. The sample taken for sequencing was peripheral blood. The CDR3 DNA reads TGTGCCAGCAGTGACAGTTATAGCAATCAGCCCCAGCATTTT. Protein product: CASSDSYSNQPQHF.